The T cell receptor (beta chain) described here comes from a study of shared clonotypes between healthy human individuals (dated by TCRdb to the early 2020s). Concerning the study at large: A couple of women and a few men aged 18 to 49 years were included in the cohort. To estimate repertoire size and how much clonotype sharing occurs between individuals, the study deeply sequenced the blood TCR repertoires of 5 or 6 healthy adults. Between about 0.9 and 9 billion PBMCs per donor were obtained by leukapheresis. For each donor, CD4 naive and CD4 memory were each given three plates, CD8 naive was given two plates, and CD8 memory was given one plate. Libraries were prepared and TCR repertoires were sequenced by different laboratories using diverse techniques, in order to increase sequencing depth and limit assay-specific biases.

A note on this clone: This clone's antigen is unknown. Per-base qualities were not stored, and no clone one base away is much larger.

Study-wide findings and limitations: Pairwise subsampling indicated that sequencing depth was expected to affect the degree of clonotype sharing among donors. When several donors were compared, the shared fraction of clonotypes was about 5.5% for naive CD4, 3.5% for naive CD8, about 2.5% for memory CD4, and 0.3% to 0.5% for memory CD8. The small number of donors limited the genetic and exposure-history diversity represented. Estimated clonotype richness was generally larger for naive than for memory subsets. Sampling was restricted to blood, and TCR repertoires in tissue are likely to differ from TCR repertoires in blood. Incomplete sequencing was indicated by rarefaction of sorted-subset datasets, despite the large sequencing depth. Higher generation probabilities were observed for clonotypes shared by all four sorted-subset donors than for non-shared clonotypes.

TCR CDR3 regions were amplified from genomic DNA by multiplex PCR using the deep immunoSEQ assay. Extracted genomic DNA from each cell subset was distributed evenly across all wells of several immunoSEQ 96-well plates, and each plate was treated as a replicate. For sorted subsets, 200 to 250 ng of genomic DNA, equivalent to around 29,000 T cell genomes, went into each replicate PCR. Purified libraries were quantified with a Qubit 3.0 fluorometer, sized on a Bioanalyzer 2100, and re-quantified with the KAPA Library Quantification kit. Each immunoSEQ 96-well plate was sequenced on its own single-read 150-cycle Illumina NextSeq 550 flow cell. The authors' analysis ran thus. The immunoSEQ output contained only junctional sequences without quality scores, so filtering could not match that applied to full-length reads. To assign V/J genes and CDR3, sequences were annotated using PyIR, a Python wrapper for IgBLAST v1.9, with IMGT germline references. Reads were filtered out if the reads had weak V/J assignments (E-value above 1e-6), no CDR3, stop codons, out-of-frame junctions, or ambiguous translated residues. V3J clonotypes were defined as sequences sharing the same inferred V gene, J gene, and CDR3 amino acid sequence. The percentage overlap between two repertoires was calculated by dividing the number of shared unique clonotypes by the size of the smaller repertoire. RTK rarefaction, the Chao1 estimator, and Recon v2.1 estimates of unobserved clonotypes were used to assess repertoire richness. OLGA was used to compute generation probabilities for all TCRbeta clonotypes that the gDNA method yielded from a handful of donors. In TCRdb, the immuneACCESS table is reduced to in-frame sequences with V and J assigned. These tables do not hold every clone; where another copy was compared, an unresolved V gene accounts for under half, and the others remain unexplained. The V and J calls and clone size are taken from that table; D and trimming were inferred from the DNA. The sample includes 2 million to 3 million clones, with 93% observed a single time. The ten biggest clones cover approximately 0.35% of the sample.

Healthy HIV-negative adults with no recently reported acute infections or vaccinations were included as donors. All donors were Caucasian adults living in Nashville, Tennessee, USA. CD4+ T cells were enriched by magnetic negative selection; naive cells were then positively selected on CD45RA, and the negative fraction formed the memory subset. Blood was obtained by leukapheresis, after which PBMCs were separated by Ficoll-Histopaque density gradient centrifugation and cryopreserved in liquid nitrogen vapor phase. Analytical flow cytometry was used to check the purity and quantity of every magnetically sorted T cell population. From each sorted fraction, genomic DNA was isolated and quantified by UV absorbance on a Nanodrop 2000c. V loses 5 bases of germline sequence and J loses 3 bases, and the interval between the two ends is 17 bases. The CDR3, cysteine through phenylalanine, is 15 amino acids long. Only CDR3 DNA remains: 45 bases, in frame from the first base. Per the germline V gene, SGHRS is the CDR1 and YFSETQ is the CDR2.

Rearrangement joined TRBV5-1 to TRBJ1-1, and perhaps TRBD1 as D gene, on 5 matching bases. The source material was naive CD4+ T cells from PBMCs. The cell subset or site tag for this specimen amounts to: CD45RA+ positively selected. The TCR was taken from a man aged 18 to 29 in good health. Some clones in this sample may be carry-over from other donors' samples. The nucleotides are TGCGCCAGCAGTTCCGTGTCACAGGCGGACACTGAAGCTTTCTTT. Translation gives CASSSVSQADTEAFF. When the CDR3 is completed using the reference TRBV5-1 and TRBJ1-1 genes on either side, the full variable domain is KAGVTQTPRYLIKTRGQQVTLSCSPISGHRSVSWYQQTPGQGLQFLFEYFSETQRNKGNFPGRFSGRQFSNSRSEMNVSTLELGDSALYLCASSSVSQADTEAFFGQGTRLTVV.